The present T cell receptor beta chain was sequenced within a study of tumor-infiltrating lymphocytes in primary liver carcinoma. Concerning this clonotype itself: Its antigen is not known. A much more abundant neighbour one base away suggests this may be a read error.

A constant-region primer served to make TCR beta cDNA from approximately 490 ng total RNA. The TCR beta library was amplified through three nested multiplex PCR rounds in a modified ARM-PCR procedure. The study ran its first two PCR rounds for nine to eleven cycles each, using TRBV1-TRBV30 forward primers and a C-beta reverse primer. TCRdb reprocessed the multiplex PCR reads via MiXCR and lists one record per CDR3 protein. The top ten hold roughly 12% of the sample, which has some 100,000 distinct CDR3 sequences, approximately 70% seen once. Study outcomes and limitations: Reduced overlap was seen in tumor-adjacent and tumor-blood pairs versus tumor region pairs. Presence in all five tumor regions was observed for only about 7-24% of top clones.

RNA and DNA were co-extracted from approximately 20-30 mg of unsorted bulk tissue. Primary liver carcinoma in the patients was surgically resected. The CDR3 loop spans 16 amino acids. The germline V gene encodes CDR1 SGHNT and CDR2 YYREEE (reference sequence). The receptor's source is a woman in her sixties with primary liver carcinoma and hepatitis B virus infection. The chain links TRBV5-4 to TRBJ2-7, with 12 positions matching TRBD2. The source material was liver tumor tissue from sampling region 2. The subset here: tumor region T2, inferior pole. The chain's CDR3 is CANSSPGLAGSYEQYF. The CDR3 nucleotides are TGTGCCAACAGCTCGCCGGGACTAGCGGGCTCCTACGAGCAGTACTTC.